This T cell receptor beta chain was sequenced for a study of PD-L1 blockade in urothelial cancer. Broader study findings: Patients who had durable benefit saw their tumor-associated blood clones expand more at 3 weeks.

Documented time point: pretreatment peripheral blood. The CDR3 covers 15 residues. Germline assignment: CDR1 LNHNV and CDR2 YYDKDF (reference sequence). V gave up 3 bases and J gave up 5 bases, with 17 bases separating them. Sequencing was performed with immunoSEQ multiplex PCR; in TCRdb, only in-frame clones are kept and a portion is missing. This sample yields fewer than 75,000 clones, of which under 90% are seen a single time; around 4.8% belongs to the top ten. Concerning this clone: Its specificity is unknown.

This clonotype was sampled from a man aged 70-80 years with urothelial cancer. The chain joins TRBV15 to TRBJ2-7; weak D call: TRBD1 (6 bases). Sequenced material: PBMCs, taken around atezolizumab (anti-PD-L1) treatment. CDR3 DNA: TGTGCCACCAGCAGGGCGCAGGGGTTAAACCACGAGCAGTACTTC. Protein product: CATSRAQGLNHEQYF.